At least ten counts were recorded for the clone carrying this T cell receptor (beta chain). Its antigen is currently unknown. The TCR beta cDNA libraries contained unique molecular identifiers. T cells, roughly 1 to 10 million of them, yielded 500,000 to 600,000 cDNA molecules. TCRdb itself ran the PCR reads through MiXCR, one entry per CDR3 protein. The table has 740,000 or so distinct CDR3 sequences, 53% seen once. This specimen comes from a study of post-analysis software for immune sequencing data. About the research overall: Included among the disease courses, which were recorded for the cohort, were relapsing-remitting, secondary progressive and progressive-relapsing multiple sclerosis.

V was pared by 4 bases and J by 4 bases, with 2 bases of the junction left unmatched. The CDR3 is 12 residues long. Germline V gene sequence: CDR1 DFQATT, CDR2 SNEGSKA (reference sequence). Study-wide findings and caveats: Comparison of patients with controls showed a handful of TRBV segments more frequent in patients, TRBV5-6, TRBV5-1 and TRBV20-1 among them. Versus controls, multiple sclerosis patients showed significantly lower diversity (normalized Chao1). F measure grouped same-batch samples tightly together.

This receptor was taken from a girl aged 5-17 years with multiple sclerosis. The sequencing sample was made of blood. This chain links TRBV20-1 with TRBJ2-5, with 8 bases aligning to TRBD2. The CDR3 loop is CSATGGGETQYF. The CDR3 DNA reads as TGCAGTGCTACGGGGGGGGGAGAGACCCAGTACTTC.